This entry describes one TCR beta chain. The junction departs from germline at one end; a sequencing error may be responsible. RNA was extracted from whole blood without cell sorting, alongside germline DNA. There are 13 residues in the CDR3. Per germline, CDR1 SQVTM and CDR2 ANQGSEA. The source of the sample is a study of tumor-infiltrating lymphocytes in primary liver carcinoma. From 500 to 600 ng of total RNA, TCR beta-specific cDNA was reverse-transcribed using a constant-region primer. Employing slightly modified ARM-PCR, three nested multiplex PCR rounds were run, and these gave rise to the TCR beta libraries. Investigators reported that the first two PCR rounds, at around 9 cycles each, used TRBV1-TRBV30 forward primers with a C-beta reverse primer. From the multiplex PCR reads, TCRdb called clonotypes with MiXCR, one entry per CDR3 protein. The sample yields 330,000 or so distinct CDR3 sequences, almost 65% seen once.

This receptor was identified in a middle-aged man with primary liver carcinoma and hepatitis B virus infection. Sequencing was done on a sample of peripheral blood. The chain joins TRBV29-1 to TRBJ2-5; D not certain. CDR3 sequence (DNA): TGCAGCGCGCAAAGTAATGCCCAAGAGGCCCAGTACTTC. It translates to CSAQSNAQEAQYF.